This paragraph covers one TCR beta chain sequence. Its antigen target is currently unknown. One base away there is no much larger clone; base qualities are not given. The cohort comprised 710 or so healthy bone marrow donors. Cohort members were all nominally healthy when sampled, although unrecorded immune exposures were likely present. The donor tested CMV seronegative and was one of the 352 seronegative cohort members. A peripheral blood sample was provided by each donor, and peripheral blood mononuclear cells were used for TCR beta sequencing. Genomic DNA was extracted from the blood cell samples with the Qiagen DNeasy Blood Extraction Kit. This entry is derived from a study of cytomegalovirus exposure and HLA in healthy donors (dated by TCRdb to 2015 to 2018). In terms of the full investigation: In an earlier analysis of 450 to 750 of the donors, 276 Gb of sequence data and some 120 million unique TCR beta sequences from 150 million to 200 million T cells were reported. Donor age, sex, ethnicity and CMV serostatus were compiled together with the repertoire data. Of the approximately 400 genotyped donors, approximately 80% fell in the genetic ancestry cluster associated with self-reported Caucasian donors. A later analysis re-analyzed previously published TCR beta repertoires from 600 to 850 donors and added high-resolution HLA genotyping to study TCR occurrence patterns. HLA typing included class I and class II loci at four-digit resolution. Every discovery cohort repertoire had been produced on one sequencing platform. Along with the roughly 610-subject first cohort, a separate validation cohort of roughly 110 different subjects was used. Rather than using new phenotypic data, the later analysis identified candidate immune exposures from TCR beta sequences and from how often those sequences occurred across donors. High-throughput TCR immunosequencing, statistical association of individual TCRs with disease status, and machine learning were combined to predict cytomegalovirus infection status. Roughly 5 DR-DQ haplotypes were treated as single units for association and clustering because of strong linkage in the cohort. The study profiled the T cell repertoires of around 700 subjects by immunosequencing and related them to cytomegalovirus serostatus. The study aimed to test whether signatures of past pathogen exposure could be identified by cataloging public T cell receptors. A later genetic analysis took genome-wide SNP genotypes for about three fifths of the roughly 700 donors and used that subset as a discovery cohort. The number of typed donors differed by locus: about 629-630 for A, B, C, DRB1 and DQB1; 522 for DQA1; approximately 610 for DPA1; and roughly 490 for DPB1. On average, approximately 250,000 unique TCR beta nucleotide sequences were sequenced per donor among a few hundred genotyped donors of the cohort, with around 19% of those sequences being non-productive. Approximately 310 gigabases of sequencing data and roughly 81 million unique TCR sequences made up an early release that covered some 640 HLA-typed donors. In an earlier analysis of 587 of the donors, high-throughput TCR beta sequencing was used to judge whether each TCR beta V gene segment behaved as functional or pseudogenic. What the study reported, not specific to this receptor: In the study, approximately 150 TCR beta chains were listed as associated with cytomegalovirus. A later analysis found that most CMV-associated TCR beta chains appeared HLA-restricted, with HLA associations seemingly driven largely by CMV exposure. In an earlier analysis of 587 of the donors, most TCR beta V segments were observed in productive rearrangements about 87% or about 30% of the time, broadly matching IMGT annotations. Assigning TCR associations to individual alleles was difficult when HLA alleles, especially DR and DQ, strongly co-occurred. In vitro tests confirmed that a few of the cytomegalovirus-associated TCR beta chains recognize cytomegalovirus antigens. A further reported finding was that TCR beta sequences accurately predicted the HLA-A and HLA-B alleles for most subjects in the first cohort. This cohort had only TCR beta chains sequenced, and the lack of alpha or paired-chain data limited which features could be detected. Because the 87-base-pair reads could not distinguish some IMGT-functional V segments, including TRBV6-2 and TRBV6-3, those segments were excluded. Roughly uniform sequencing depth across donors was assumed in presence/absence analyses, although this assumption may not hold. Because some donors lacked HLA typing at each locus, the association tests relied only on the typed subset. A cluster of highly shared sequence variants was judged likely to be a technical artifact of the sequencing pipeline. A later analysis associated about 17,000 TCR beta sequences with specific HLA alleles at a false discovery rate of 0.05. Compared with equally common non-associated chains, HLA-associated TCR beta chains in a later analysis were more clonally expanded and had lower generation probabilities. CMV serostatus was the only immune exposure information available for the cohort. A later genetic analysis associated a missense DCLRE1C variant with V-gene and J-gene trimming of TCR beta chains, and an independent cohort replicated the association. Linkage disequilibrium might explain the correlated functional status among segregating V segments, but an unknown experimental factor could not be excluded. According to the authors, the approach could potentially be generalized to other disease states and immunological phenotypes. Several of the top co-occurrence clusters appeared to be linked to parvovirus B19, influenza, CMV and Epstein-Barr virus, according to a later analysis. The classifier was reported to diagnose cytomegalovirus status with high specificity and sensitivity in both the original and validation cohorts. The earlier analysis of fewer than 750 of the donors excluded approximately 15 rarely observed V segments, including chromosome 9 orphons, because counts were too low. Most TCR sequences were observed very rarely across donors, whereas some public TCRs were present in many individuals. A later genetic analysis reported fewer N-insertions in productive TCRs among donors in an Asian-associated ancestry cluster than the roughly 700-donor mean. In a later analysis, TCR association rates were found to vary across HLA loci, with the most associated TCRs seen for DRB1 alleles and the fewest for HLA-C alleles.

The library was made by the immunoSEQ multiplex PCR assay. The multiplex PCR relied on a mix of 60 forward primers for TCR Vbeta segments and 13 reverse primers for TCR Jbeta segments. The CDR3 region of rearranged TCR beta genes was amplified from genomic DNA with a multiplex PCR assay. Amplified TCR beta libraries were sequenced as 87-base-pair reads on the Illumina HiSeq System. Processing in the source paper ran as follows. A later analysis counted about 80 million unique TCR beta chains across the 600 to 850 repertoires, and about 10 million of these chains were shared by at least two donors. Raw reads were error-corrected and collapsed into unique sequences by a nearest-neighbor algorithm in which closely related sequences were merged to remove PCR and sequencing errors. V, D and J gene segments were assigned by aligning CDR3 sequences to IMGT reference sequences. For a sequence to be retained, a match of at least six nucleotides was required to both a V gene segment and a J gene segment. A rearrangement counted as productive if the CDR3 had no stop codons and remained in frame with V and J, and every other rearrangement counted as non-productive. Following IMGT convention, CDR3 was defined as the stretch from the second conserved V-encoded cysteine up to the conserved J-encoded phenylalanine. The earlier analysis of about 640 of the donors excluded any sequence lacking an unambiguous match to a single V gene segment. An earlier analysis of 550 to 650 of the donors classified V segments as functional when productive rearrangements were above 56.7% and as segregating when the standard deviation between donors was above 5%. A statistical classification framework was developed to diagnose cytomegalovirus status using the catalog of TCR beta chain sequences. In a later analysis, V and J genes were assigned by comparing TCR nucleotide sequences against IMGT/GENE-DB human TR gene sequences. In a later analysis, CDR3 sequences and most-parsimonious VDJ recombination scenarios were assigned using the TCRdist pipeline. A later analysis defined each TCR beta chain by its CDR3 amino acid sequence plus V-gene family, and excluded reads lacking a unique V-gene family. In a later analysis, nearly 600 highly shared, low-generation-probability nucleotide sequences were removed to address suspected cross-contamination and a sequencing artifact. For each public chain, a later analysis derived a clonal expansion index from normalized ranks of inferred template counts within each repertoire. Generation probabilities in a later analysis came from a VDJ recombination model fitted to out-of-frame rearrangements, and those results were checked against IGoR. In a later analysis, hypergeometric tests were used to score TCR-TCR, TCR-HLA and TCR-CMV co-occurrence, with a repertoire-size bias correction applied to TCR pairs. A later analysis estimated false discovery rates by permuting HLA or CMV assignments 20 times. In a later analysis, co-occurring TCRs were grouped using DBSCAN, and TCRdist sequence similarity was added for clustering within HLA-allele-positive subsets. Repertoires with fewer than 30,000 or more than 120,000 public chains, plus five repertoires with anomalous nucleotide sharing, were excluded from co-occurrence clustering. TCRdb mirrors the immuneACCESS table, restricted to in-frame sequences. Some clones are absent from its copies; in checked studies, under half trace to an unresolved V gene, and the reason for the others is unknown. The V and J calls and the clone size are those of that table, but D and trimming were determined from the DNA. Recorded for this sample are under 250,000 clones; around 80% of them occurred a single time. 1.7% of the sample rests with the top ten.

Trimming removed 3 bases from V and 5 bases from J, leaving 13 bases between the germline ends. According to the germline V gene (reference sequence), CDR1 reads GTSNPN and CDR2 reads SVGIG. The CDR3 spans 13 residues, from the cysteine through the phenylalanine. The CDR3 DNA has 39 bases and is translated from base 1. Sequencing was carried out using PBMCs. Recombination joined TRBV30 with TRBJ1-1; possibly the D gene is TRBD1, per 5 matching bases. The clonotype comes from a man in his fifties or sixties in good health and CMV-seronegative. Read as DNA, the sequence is TGTGCCTGGAGGGGGCCCTCGAAGACTGAAGCTTTCTTT. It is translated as CAWRGPSKTEAFF. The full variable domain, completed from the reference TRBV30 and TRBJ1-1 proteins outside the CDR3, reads SQTIHQWPATLVQPVGSPLSLECTVEGTSNPNLYWYRQAAGRGLQLLFYSVGIGQISSEVPQNLSASRPQDRQFILSSKKLLLSDSGFYLCAWRGPSKTEAFFGQGTRLTVV.